This TCR beta chain was captured in a study of cytomegalovirus exposure and HLA in healthy donors. Worth noting for this clone: Its target is not known.

PCR was performed using 60 Vbeta and 13 Jbeta primers. Libraries were prepared by immunoSEQ multiplex PCR; TCRdb keeps only in-frame clonotypes and omits some of them. The top ten clones hold less than 1.5% of a sample with 150,000 or so clones, 82% of them seen once. Study-level points and caveats: Many donors shared some public TCRs, even though most TCR sequences were rare.

V shed 6 bases, J shed 5 bases, and the junction held 7 bases outside the gene matches. Germline V gives CDR1 SGHAT, CDR2 FQDESV (reference sequence). This CDR3 comprises 15 residues. This receptor was identified in a man younger than 45 in good health and CMV-seropositive. This chain links TRBV11-1 with TRBJ2-2; 9 bases are a match to TRBD2. Sequenced: PBMCs. The DNA for the CDR3 is TGTGCCAGCAGGATTAGCGGGAGAGGAACCGGGGAGCTGTTTTTT. Amino acid sequence: CASRISGRGTGELFF. The full variable domain, its missing parts supplied by reference TRBV11-1 and TRBJ2-2, is EAEVAQSPRYKITEKSQAVAFWCDPISGHATLYWYRQILGQGPELLVQFQDESVVDDSQLPKDRFSAERLKGVDSTLKIQPAELGDSAMYLCASRISGRGTGELFFGEGSRLTVL.